This TCR beta chain appears in the sequencing data of a study of cytotoxic CD8 clonotypes in ibrutinib-treated CLL. Looking at the study overall: Averaging across samples gave roughly 280,000 productive templates and tens of thousands of productive rearrangements.

TCRdb's copy holds only in-frame clones and misses some; the assay was immunoSEQ multiplex PCR. Here the sample spans about 140,000 clones, approximately 90% being singletons. V was trimmed by 0 bases and J by 5 bases, leaving 11 bases between them. The germline gives CDR1 SGDLS, CDR2 YYNGEE. The CDR3 is made up of 14 amino acids. The sequencing here drew on PBMCs, taken after 12 months of ibrutinib treatment. This sequence was found in a human donor with chronic lymphocytic leukemia. The V gene is TRBV9, the J gene TRBJ2-5, with TRBD2 as a possible D gene (6 bases). The CDR3 loop is CASSVVGGYETQYF. For the CDR3, the DNA is TGTGCCAGCAGCGTAGTTGGGGGGTATGAGACCCAGTACTTC.